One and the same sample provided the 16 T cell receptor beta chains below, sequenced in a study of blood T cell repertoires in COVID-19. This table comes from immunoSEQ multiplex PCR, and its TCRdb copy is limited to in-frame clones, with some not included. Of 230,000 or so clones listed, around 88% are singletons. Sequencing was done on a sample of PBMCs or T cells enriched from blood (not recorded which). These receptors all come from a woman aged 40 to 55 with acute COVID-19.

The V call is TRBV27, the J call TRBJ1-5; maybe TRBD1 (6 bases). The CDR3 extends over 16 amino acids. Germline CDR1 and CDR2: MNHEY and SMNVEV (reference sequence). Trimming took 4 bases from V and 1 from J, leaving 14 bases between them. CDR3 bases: TGTGCCAGCAGTTCCCACAGGGAGTGGAGCAATCAGCCCCAGCATTTT. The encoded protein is CASSSHREWSNQPQHF.

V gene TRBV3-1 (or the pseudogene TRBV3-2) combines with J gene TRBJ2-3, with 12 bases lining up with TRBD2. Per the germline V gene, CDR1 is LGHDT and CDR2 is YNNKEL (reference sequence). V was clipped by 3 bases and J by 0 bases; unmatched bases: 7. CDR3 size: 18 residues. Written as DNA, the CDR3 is TGTGCCAGCAGCCACGGCGCTAGCGGGGGGGCAAGCACAGATACGCAGTATTTT. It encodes CASSHGASGGASTDTQYF.

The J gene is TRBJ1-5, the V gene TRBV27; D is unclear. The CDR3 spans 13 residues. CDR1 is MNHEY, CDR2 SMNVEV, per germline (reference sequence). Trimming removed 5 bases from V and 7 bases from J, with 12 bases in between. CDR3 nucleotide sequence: TGTGCCAGCAGTCCCGGGGTTCGACAGCCCCAGCATTTT. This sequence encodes CASSPGVRQPQHF.

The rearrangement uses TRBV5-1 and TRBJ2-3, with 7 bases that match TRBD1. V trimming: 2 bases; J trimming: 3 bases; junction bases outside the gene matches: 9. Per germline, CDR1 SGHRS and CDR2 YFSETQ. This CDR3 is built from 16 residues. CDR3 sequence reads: CASSFRDRGFTDTQYF. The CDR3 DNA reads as TGCGCCAGCAGCTTCAGGGACAGAGGATTTACAGATACGCAGTATTTT.

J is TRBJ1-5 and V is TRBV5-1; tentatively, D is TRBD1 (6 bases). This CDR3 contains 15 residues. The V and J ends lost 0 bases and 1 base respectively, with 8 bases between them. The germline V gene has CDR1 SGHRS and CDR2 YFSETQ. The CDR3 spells CASSLAGVSNQPQHF. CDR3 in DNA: TGCGCCAGCAGCTTGGCAGGGGTAAGCAATCAGCCCCAGCATTTT.

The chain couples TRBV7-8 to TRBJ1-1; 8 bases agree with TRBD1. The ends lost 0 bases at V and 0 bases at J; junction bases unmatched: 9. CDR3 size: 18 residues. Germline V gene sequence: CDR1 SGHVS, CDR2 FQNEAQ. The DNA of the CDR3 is TGTGCCAGCAGCTTAGCACTTGCAGGGGGCTATATGAACACTGAAGCTTTCTTT. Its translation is CASSLALAGGYMNTEAFF.

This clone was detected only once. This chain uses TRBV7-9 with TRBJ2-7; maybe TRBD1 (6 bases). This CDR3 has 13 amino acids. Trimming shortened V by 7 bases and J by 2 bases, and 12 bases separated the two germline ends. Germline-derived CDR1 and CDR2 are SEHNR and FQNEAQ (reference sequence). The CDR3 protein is CASTGTPTYEQYF. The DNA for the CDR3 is TGTGCCAGCACCGGGACACCAACCTACGAGCAGTACTTC.

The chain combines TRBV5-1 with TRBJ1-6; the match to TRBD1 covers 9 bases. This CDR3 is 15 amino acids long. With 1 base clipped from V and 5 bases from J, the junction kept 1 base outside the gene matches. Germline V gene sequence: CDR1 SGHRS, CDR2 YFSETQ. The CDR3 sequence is CASSLWTGDNSPLHF. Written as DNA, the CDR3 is TGCGCCAGCAGCTTGTGGACAGGGGATAATTCACCCCTCCACTTT.

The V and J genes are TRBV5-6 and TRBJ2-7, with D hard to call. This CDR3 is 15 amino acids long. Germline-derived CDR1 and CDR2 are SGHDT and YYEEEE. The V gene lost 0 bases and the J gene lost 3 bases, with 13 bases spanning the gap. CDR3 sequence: CASSLGSRGSYEQYV. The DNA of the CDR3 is TGTGCCAGCAGCTTGGGGTCTAGAGGTAGCTACGAGCAGTACGTC.

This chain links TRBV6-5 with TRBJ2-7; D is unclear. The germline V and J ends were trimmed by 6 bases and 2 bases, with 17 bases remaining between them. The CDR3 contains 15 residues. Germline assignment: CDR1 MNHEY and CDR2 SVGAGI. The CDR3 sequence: CASRPSHGETYEQYV. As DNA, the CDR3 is TGTGCCAGCAGGCCCTCTCACGGTGAAACCTACGAGCAGTACGTC.

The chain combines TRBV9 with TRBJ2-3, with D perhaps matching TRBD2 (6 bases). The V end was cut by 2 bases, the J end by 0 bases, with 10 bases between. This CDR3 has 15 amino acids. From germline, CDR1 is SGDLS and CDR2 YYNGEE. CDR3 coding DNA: TGTGCCAGCAGCGTGTCGGGGGTTAGCACAGATACGCAGTATTTT. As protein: CASSVSGVSTDTQYF.

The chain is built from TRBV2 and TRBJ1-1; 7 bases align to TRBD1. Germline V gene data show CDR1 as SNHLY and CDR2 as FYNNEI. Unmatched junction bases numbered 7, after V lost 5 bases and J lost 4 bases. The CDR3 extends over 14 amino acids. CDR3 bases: TGTGCCAGCAGTCGGGACAGAAATCCCACTGAAGCTTTCTTT. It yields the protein CASSRDRNPTEAFF.

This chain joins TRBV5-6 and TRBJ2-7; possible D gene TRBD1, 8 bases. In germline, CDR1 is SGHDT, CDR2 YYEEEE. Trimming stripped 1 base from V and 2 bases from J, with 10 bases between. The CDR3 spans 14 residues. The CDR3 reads CASSLTGGAYEQYF. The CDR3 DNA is TGTGCCAGCAGCTTGACAGGGGGGGCCTACGAGCAGTACTTC.

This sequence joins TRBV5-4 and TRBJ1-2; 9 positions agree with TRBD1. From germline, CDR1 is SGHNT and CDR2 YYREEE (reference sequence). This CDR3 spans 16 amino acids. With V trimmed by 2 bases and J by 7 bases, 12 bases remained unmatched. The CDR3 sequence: CASSLRSAQGARGYTF. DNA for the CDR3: TGTGCCAGCAGCTTAAGGAGTGCACAGGGGGCTCGTGGCTACACCTTC.

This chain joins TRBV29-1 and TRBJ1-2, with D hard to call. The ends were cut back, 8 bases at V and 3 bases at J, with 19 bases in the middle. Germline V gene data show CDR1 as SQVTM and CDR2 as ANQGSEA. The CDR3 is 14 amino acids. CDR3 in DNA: TGCAGCTGCCCCGTCGGGCCCGGGGACTATGGCTACACCTTC. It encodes CSCPVGPGDYGYTF. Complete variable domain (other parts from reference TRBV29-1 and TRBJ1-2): SAVISQKPSRDICQRGTSLTIQCQVDSQVTMMFWYRQQPGQSLTLIATANQGSEATYESGFVIDKFPISRPNLTFSTLTVSNMSPEDSSIYLCSCPVGPGDYGYTFGSGTRLTVV.

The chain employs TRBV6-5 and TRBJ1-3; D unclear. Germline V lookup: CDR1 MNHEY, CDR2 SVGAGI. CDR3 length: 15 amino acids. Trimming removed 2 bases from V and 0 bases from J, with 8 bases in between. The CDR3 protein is CASSYGTDSGNTIYF. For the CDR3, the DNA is TGTGCCAGCAGTTACGGCACAGACTCTGGAAACACCATATATTTT.